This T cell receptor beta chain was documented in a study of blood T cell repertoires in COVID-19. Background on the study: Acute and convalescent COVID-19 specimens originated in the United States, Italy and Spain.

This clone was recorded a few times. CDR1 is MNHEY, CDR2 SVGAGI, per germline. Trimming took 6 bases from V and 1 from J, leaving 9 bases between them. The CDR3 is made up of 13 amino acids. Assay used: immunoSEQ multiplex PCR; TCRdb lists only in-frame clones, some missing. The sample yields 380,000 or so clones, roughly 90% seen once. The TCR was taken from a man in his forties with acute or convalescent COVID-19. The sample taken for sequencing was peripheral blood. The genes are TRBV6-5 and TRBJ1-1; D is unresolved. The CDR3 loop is CASSPAGNTEAFF. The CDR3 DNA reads TGTGCCAGCAGCCCAGCGGGGAACACTGAAGCTTTCTTT.